This T cell receptor beta chain was documented in a study of cytomegalovirus exposure and HLA in healthy donors. Overall study findings and caveats: An analysis done earlier found most TCR beta V segments productive about 90% or about 30% of the time.

A multiplex PCR was run with 60 Vbeta primers and 13 Jbeta primers. Clones were read by immunoSEQ multiplex PCR, and TCRdb kept only the in-frame ones, dropping some. The sample shows roughly 78,000 clones, under 70% of them seen only once. This clone was seen a few times. Its antigen is not identified. Germline lookup yields CDR1 MNHNS and CDR2 SASEGT. CDR3 length: 15 residues. The V gene lost 6 bases and the J gene lost 6 bases, with 19 bases spanning the gap. The TCR sequence derives from a man younger than 40 in good health and CMV-seropositive. Sample: PBMCs. The chain carries TRBV6-1 and TRBJ2-3, with D maybe TRBD2 (6 bases). The CDR3 DNA follows: TGTGCCAGCAGGATGGTAGCGGTCAGAGGGGATACGCAGTATTTT. It specifies CASRMVAVRGDTQYF.